This section outlines one TCR beta chain sequence together with its context. Its antigen is currently unknown. Germline assignment: CDR1 MGHRA and CDR2 YSYEKL. This CDR3 contains 16 residues. Trimming removed 1 base from V and 4 bases from J, with 14 bases in between. Method: immunoSEQ multiplex PCR; TCRdb's copy keeps in-frame clones and lacks some. The table lists about 12,000 clones, 80% of them singletons, with about a quarter in the top ten. Autoimmune disease history or systemic immunosuppression excluded patients. The sample belongs to a study of OX40 agonist ivuxolimab in advanced cancers. In the study overall: Patients receiving dose escalation had hepatocellular carcinoma, melanoma, renal cell or head and neck cancer.

Findings and caveats of the study: Researchers did not determine the expanded peripheral T cells' antigen specificity. At 0.1 to 3.0 mg/kg, clonal expansion of CD4+ and CD8+ blood T cells had occurred by week 6.

The clonotype originates from an adult with an advanced solid tumor such as melanoma, head and neck, liver or kidney cancer. The sequences come from CD4+ or CD8+ T cells sorted from blood, collected in a trial of the OX40 agonist ivuxolimab. The rearrangement links TRBV4-1 to TRBJ1-3, with TRBD1 as a possible D gene (5 bases). The CDR3 region is CASSQVKDNWGNTIYF. The CDR3 nucleotides are TGCGCCAGCAGCCAAGTTAAGGACAACTGGGGAAACACCATATATTTT.